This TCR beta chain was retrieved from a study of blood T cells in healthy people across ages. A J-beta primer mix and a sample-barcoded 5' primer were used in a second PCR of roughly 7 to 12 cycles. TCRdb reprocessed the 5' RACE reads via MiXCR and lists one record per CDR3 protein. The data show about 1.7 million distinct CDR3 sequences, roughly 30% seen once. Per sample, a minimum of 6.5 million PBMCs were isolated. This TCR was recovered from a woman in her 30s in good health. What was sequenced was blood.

The CDR3 reads CASSGQGDPSNQPQHF. DNA of the CDR3: TGTGCCAGCAGTGGGCAGGGTGATCCTAGCAATCAGCCCCAGCATTTT. This rearrangement joins TRBV7-9 to TRBJ1-5, with D perhaps TRBD1 (5 bases). The V gene's germline CDR1 is SEHNR and CDR2 FQNEAQ (reference sequence). The CDR3 contains 16 residues. Deletions cut 6 bases from V and 0 bases from J, with 15 bases between.